The rows below give T cell receptor beta chains drawn from one sample of a study of T cells in Graves' hyperthyroidism and ophthalmopathy. TCRdb independently ran MiXCR on the multiplex PCR reads; one entry per CDR3 protein. This sample has over 450,000 distinct CDR3 sequences, with approximately 17% found just once. The sample comprised blood. Receptors originate from a woman aged 18-29 years with Graves' ophthalmopathy. Each CDR3 is given with its conserved first and last residue.

v_gene,CDR3aa
TRBV7-9,CASSLADTAYEQYF
TRBV20-1,CSALAGGRETQYF
TRBV7-9,CASSDHPGLGVVELFF
TRBV18,CASSHRGQGQYSNQPQHF
TRBV9,CASSVEASGDYEQYF
TRBV12-3/TRBV12-4,CASSGLAGDEFF
TRBV6-1,CASSYYMSGEQYF
TRBV11-2,CASSLATGLAGNEQFF
TRBV27,CASSSPGQGSYGYTF
TRBV13,CASSPGPAANTGELFF
TRBV7-9,CASSYYDERYEQYF
TRBV7-9,CASSADRVGSNQPQHF
TRBV29-1,CSVVGDIAGNEQFF
TRBV4-3,CASSQEARNSYEQYF
TRBV2,CASSEETGTGAYGYTF
TRBV6-1,CASSDSWDEQYF
TRBV28,CASSTSGRGGTEAFF
TRBV7-8,CASSSHRGEPQHF
TRBV3-1,CASTSSGTESYGYTF
TRBV7-8,CASSLAIGQNSPLHF
TRBV20-1,CSARESPPNYGYTF
TRBV5-6,CASSLPGTTDTQYF
TRBV15,CATSTRTGVNEQFF
TRBV15,CATSRGGGWKGDNEQYF
TRBV20-1,CSATTGYGYTF
TRBV2,CASTGRVGGSPPHF
TRBV20-1,CSARDYSALNEQFF
TRBV28,CASRRDTQYF
TRBV6-1,CASTGTVYSNQPQHF
TRBV12-3/TRBV12-4,CASSYRDIYNEQFF
TRBV3-1,CASSGGLGDTEAFF
TRBV7-6,CASSLEPASVRDTQYF
TRBV3-1,CASSAPGTNREKLFF
TRBV7-9,CASSSPNQETQYF
TRBV27,CASSFSSGTGASNEQFF
TRBV28,CASQTRHEQYF
TRBV20-1,CGAEVNYGYTF
TRBV30,CAWSGTGGGEQYF
TRBV7-3,CASSRLHSKADTQYF
TRBV28,CASSPYDIYGYTF
TRBV12-3/TRBV12-4,CASGRTGGGQPQHF
TRBV6-2/TRBV6-3,CASSWTGIRGNQPQHF
TRBV18,CASSITVTEAFF
TRBV7-3,CASSLISTDTQYF
TRBV2,CASSVGFPEAFF
TRBV20-1,CSARARGAGLGYTF
TRBV11-2,CASSLFSSTEAFF
TRBV2,CASRAPAGKRQGEQFF
TRBV27,CASSRTGGYSNQPQHF
TRBV7-2,CASSLRGGGRQETQYF
TRBV7-7,CASSHRVGELFF
TRBV7-2,CASSLALAGEDEQYF
TRBV9,CASSIGTQETQYF
TRBV6-1,CASRGTGGSTEAFF
TRBV7-2,CASSPTGPGTFEQFF